The following is a T cell receptor beta chain sequence with its context. Antigen specificity is unknown. The sample belongs to a study of CD8 T cells in ankylosing spondylitis. Each TCR beta library was made by quantitative 5'-RACE that incorporated molecular barcodes. TCRdb reprocessed the 5' RACE reads via MiXCR and lists one record per CDR3 protein. The table records about 500,000 distinct CDR3 sequences, about an eighth of them present only once. V lost 6 bases and J lost 8; bases outside the gene matches: 11. This CDR3 has 15 residues. Findings of the study overall: Apparently characteristic of ankylosing spondylitis blood was a TCR beta motif (eight highly homologous variants).

V and J are TRBV12-3 or TRBV12-4 and TRBJ2-1, with 9 bases fitting TRBD2. This TCR came from a male donor with ankylosing spondylitis. Sequenced input: blood, either unsorted or a sorted T cell fraction (not recorded which). Here the CDR3 DNA reads TGTGCCAGCAGCTACGGGACTAGCCGACCCCATGAGCAGTTCTTC. It encodes CASSYGTSRPHEQFF.